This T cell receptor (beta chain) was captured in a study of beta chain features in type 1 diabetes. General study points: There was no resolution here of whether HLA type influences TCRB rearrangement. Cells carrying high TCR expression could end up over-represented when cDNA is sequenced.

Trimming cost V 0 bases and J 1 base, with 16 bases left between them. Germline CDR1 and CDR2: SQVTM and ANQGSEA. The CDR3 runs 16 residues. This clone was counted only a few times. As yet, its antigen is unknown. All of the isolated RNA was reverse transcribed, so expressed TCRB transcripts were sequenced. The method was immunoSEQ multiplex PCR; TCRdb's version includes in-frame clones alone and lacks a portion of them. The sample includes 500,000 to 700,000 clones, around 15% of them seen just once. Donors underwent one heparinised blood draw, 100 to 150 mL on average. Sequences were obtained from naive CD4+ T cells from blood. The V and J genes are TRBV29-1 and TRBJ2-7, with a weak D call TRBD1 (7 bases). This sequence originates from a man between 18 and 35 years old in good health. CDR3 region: CSVEDKAGGLSYEQYF. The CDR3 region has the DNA TGCAGCGTTGAAGATAAGGCAGGGGGGTTATCCTACGAGCAGTACTTC.